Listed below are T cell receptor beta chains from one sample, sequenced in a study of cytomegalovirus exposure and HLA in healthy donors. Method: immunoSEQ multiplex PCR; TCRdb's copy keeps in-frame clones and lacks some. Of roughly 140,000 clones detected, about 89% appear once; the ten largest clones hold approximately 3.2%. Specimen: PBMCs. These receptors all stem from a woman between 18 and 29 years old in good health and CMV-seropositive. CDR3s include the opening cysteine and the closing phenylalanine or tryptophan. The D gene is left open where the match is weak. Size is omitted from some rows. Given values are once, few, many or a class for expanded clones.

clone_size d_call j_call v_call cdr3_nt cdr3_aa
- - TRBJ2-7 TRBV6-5 TGTGCCAGCAGTTACAACAGTAACCCCTCCTACGAGCAGTACTTC CASSYNSNPSYEQYF
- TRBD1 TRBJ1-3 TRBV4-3 TGCGCCAGCAGCCGAGGGTGGACAGGGGTTGTAAACATCATATATTTT CASSRGWTGVVNIIYF
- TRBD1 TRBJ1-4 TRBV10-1 TGCGCCAGCAGTTCCACAGGGGGCGGCGGTGAAAAACTGTTTTTT CASSSTGGGGEKLFF
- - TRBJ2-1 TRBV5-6 TGTGCCAGCAGCTGGATTTCGGGGGGCCAGTTCTTC CASSWISGGQFF
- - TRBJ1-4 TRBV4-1 TGCGCCAGCAGCCAAGATAGGCAGGCCGCAACTAATGAAAAACTGTTTTTT CASSQDRQAATNEKLFF
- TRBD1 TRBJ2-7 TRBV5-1 TGCGCCAGCACGAGACAGGGGCTCGCCGAGCAGTACTTC CASTRQGLAEQYF
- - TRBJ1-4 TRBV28 TGTGCCAGTTATTCAGCGGGCTCCTTGTTTTTT CASYSAGSLFF
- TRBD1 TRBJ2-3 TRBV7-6 TGTGCCAGCAGCTTCTTAGGACAGGGGGCGATGGATACGCAGTATTTT CASSFLGQGAMDTQYF
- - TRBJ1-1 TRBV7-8 TGTGCCAGCAGCTTAGTCCAGGGCATGAACACTGAAGCTTTCTTT CASSLVQGMNTEAFF
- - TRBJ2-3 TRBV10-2 TGCGCCAGCACATCAAACACAGATACGCAGTATTTT CASTSNTDTQYF
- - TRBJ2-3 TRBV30 TGTGCCTGGACCGCGACTAGATCGGCAGATACGCAGTATTTT CAWTATRSADTQYF
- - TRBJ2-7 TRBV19 TGTGCCAGTAGTATAACACAGACCTACGAGCAGTACTTC CASSITQTYEQYF
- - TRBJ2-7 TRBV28 TGTGCCTGCTCCGGGACTGGGTCGCGGGAGCAGTACTTC CACSGTGSREQYF
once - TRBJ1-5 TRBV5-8 TGTGCCAGCAGCTACCCGGGCGGGCGCAATCAGCCCCAGCATTTT CASSYPGGRNQPQHF
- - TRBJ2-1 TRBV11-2 TGTGCCAGCAGCTTCGGCTCCTACAATGAGCAGTTCTTC CASSFGSYNEQFF
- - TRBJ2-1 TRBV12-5 TGTGCTAGTGGTTTGGTACTCGGAGTCCCCTCCTACAATGAGCAGTTCTTC CASGLVLGVPSYNEQFF
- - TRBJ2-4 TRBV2 TGTGCCAGCAGTCAATCAAGCCAGAGGACGGACCTCTCAACAGGGTACTTC CASSQSSQRTDLSTGYF
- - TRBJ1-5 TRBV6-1 TGTGCCAGCAGTGAAGGGGGAAGCGGGCAGCCCCAGCATTTT CASSEGGSGQPQHF
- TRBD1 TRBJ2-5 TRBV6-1 TGTGCCAGCAGTGCCTCCACGAGGGGGCGTATGGAGACCCAGTACTTC CASSASTRGRMETQYF
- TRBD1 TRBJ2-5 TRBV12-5 TGTGCTAGTGGTCCGGGGACAGGGGGTGAGACCCAGTACTTC CASGPGTGGETQYF
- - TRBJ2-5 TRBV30 TGTGCCTGGAGTGTAGGCGTGGGGGCTGGGGAGACCCAGTACTTC CAWSVGVGAGETQYF
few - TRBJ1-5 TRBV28 TGTGCCAGCAGTTTCCCAGGGGAATCTCAGCCCCAGCATTTT CASSFPGESQPQHF
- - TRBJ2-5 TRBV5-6 TGTGCCAGCAGCATCCAGCGGAGGGGGAGGGGAGAGACCCAGTACTTC CASSIQRRGRGETQYF
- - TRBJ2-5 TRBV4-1 TGCGCCAGCAGCCAACAGGAGCTAGCGAGGGGCCAAGAGACCCAGTACTTC CASSQQELARGQETQYF
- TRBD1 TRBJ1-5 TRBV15 TGTGCCACAGGGACAGGGGTGGTTGGACAGCCCCAGCATTTT CATGTGVVGQPQHF
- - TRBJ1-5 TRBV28 TGTGCCAGCCGGGTTACATTTAAGGTTTCAGGCAATCAGCCCCAGCATTTT CASRVTFKVSGNQPQHF
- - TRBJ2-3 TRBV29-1 TGCAGCGTTGAACGGGTAGGCACAGATACGCAGTATTTT CSVERVGTDTQYF
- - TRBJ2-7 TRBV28 TGTGCCAGCACCTCCTCCTCCCGTTACGAGCAGTACTTC CASTSSSRYEQYF
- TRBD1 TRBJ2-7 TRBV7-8 TGTGCCAGCAGCTTAGAAGGGACAGGGGGGGATGAGCAGTACTTC CASSLEGTGGDEQYF
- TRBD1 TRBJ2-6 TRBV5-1 TGCGCCAGCAGCCCGGGACAGGGGGTCACTGGGGCCAACGTCCTGACTTTC CASSPGQGVTGANVLTF
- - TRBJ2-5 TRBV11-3 TGTGCCAGCAGCCCCGGGTACCAAGAGACCCAGTACTTC CASSPGYQETQYF
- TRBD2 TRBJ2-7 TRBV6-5 TGTGCCAGCAGTCTGGGACTAGCGAAAACCTACGAGCAGTACTTC CASSLGLAKTYEQYF
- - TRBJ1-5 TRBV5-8 TGTGCCAGCAGCTTGGCTATAACGGAGAATCAGCCCCAGCATTTT CASSLAITENQPQHF
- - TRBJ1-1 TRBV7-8 TGTGCCAGCAGTCATAACAGGGTCGGGAACACTGAAGCTTTCTTT CASSHNRVGNTEAFF
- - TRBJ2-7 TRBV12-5 TGTGCTAGTGGTTTTTCTAACAGGAACTACGAGCAGTACTTC CASGFSNRNYEQYF
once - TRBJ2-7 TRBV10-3 TGTGCCATCAGGGCCCAGCAGGGGTCTTACTACGAGCAGTACTTC CAIRAQQGSYYEQYF
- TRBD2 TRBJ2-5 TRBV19 TGTGCCAGTAGGTCCGGTGGCGGGGGAGAGACCCAGTACTTC CASRSGGGGETQYF
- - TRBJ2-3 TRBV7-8 TGTGCCAGCAGCTTACAGGGGCCCGCGGATACGCAGTATTTT CASSLQGPADTQYF
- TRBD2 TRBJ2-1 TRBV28 TGTGCCAGCACAGTCGGGACTACCTTATGGGAGCAGTTCTTC CASTVGTTLWEQFF
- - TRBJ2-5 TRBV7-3 TGTGCCAGACTACCCACTAGTTTCCGCGAGACCCAGTACTTC CARLPTSFRETQYF
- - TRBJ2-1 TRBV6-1 TGTGCCAGCAGTGAATATTTAGTTTCGAGCTCCTACAATGAGCAGTTCTTC CASSEYLVSSSYNEQFF
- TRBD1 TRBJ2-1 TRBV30 TGTGCCTGGAGTGTATTCCGGGGACAGGTTGCAAGTCGGTTCTTC CAWSVFRGQVASRFF
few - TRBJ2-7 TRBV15 TGTGCCACCAGCAGAGATCTGGCGGGGTTGGGAGAGCAGTACTTC CATSRDLAGLGEQYF
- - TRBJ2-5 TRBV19 TGTGCCACCCGATACGGGAGACGATCTGAGACCCAGTACTTC CATRYGRRSETQYF
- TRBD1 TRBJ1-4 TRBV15 TGTGCCACCAGCAGAGATGGGGACAGGGGAAATGAAAAACTGTTTTTT CATSRDGDRGNEKLFF
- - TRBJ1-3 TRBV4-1 TGCGCCAGCAGCCAGTCAACCCAGGGGACCCGAAACACCATATATTTT CASSQSTQGTRNTIYF
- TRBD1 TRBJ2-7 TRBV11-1 TGTGCCAGCAGCGAGATACGGGACAGATACGAGCAGTACTTC CASSEIRDRYEQYF
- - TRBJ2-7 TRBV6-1 TGTGCCAGCAGTGGTGGACAGCTATCCTACGAGCAGTACTTC CASSGGQLSYEQYF
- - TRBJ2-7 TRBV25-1 TGTGCCAGCAGTGCAGGGCGGCCCTACGAGCAGTACTTC CASSAGRPYEQYF
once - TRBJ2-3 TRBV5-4 TGTGCCAGCAGCCGCGAGGGCCGCGATACGCAGTATTTT CASSREGRDTQYF
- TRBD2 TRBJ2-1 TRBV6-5 TGTGCCAGCAGTCGCTACGCTAGCGGGAGGGAGCAGTTCTTC CASSRYASGREQFF
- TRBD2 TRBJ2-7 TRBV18 TGTGCCAGCTCACCACGTAGCGGGAGACCCTACGAGCAGTACTTC CASSPRSGRPYEQYF
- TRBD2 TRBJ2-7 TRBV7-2 TGTGCCAGCAGCTCAGCCGTGAGAGGACTAGCGGGAGAAGGAGCCTACGAGCAGTACTTC CASSSAVRGLAGEGAYEQYF
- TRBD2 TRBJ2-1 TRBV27 TGTGCCAGCAAAGCTAGCGGGAGCGATGAGCAGTTCTTC CASKASGSDEQFF
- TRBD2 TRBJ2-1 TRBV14 TGTGCCACGGATTGGTTTCGCGGGAGGGCCATCAATGAGCAGTTCTTC CATDWFRGRAINEQFF
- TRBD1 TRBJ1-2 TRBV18 TGTGCCAGCTCACCACCGGGACAGAGCGGTAACTATGGCTACACCTTC CASSPPGQSGNYGYTF
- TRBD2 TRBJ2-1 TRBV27 TGTGCCAGCAGTTGGAATAGCGGGAGGACTGAGCAGTTCTTC CASSWNSGRTEQFF
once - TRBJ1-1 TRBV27 TGTGCCAGCAGTTTATCACGGGGTCGACGGTTCACGACTGAAGCTTTCTTT CASSLSRGRRFTTEAFF
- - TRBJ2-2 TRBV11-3 TGTGCCAGCAGCTTAGGAACACCCGGGGAGCTGTTTTTT CASSLGTPGELFF